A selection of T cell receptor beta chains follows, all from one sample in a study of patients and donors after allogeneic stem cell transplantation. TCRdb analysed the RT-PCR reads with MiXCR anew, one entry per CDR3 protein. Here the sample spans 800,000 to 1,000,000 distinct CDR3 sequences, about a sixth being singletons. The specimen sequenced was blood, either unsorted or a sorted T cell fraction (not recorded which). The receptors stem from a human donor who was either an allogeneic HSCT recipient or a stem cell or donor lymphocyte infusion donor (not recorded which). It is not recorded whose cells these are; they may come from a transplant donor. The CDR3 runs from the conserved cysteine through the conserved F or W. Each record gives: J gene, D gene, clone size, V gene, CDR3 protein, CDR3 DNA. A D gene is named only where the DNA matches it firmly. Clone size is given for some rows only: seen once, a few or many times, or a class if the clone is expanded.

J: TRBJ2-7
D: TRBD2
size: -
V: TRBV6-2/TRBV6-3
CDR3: CASSYAAGVYEQYF
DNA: TGTGCCAGCAGTTACGCGGCGGGAGTGTACGAGCAGTACTTC

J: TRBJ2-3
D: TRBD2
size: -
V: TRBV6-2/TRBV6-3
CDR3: CASRSGTSGANHGTDTQYF
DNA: TGTGCCAGCAGATCCGGGACTAGCGGGGCCAACCACGGCACAGATACGCAGTATTTT

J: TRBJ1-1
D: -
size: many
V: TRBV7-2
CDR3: CASSLGGSASEAFF
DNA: TGTGCCAGCAGCTTAGGTGGGAGTGCCTCCGAAGCTTTCTTT

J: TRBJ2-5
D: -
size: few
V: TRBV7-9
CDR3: CASSPDTGTQYF
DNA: TGTGCCAGCAGCCCGGACACGGGGACCCAGTACTTC

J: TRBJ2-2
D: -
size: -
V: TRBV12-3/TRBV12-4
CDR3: CASSFPIGELFF
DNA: TGTGCCAGCAGTTTCCCAATAGGGGAGCTGTTTTTT

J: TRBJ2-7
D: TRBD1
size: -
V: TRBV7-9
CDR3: CASSFTGVASEQYF
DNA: TGTGCCAGCAGCTTTACAGGGGTGGCCTCCGAGCAGTACTTC

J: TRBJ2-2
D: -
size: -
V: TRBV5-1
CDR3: CASSLGLAGMVAGELFF
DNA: TGCGCCAGCAGCTTGGGTCTTGCAGGCATGGTCGCCGGGGAGCTGTTTTTT

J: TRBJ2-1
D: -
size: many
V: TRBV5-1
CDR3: CASSLSTQPGNEQFF
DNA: TGCGCCAGCAGCTTGTCGACCCAACCTGGCAATGAGCAGTTCTTC

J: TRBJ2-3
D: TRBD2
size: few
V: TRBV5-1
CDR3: CASSSPSGVTSTDTQYF
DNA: TGCGCCAGCAGCTCCCCTAGCGGGGTCACTAGCACAGATACGCAGTATTTT

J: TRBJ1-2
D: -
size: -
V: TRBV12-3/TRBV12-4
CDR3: CASSLADVGPIDGYTF
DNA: TGTGCCAGCAGTTTAGCCGATGTGGGGCCGATCGATGGCTACACCTTC

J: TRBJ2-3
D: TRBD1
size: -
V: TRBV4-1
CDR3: CASSRMEGTGHTDTQYF
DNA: TGCGCCAGCAGCCGCATGGAGGGGACAGGCCATACAGATACGCAGTATTTT

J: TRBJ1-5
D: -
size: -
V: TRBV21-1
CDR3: CASSTLSREDQPQHF
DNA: TGTGCCAGCAGCACTCTCTCCAGGGAGGATCAGCCCCAGCATTTT

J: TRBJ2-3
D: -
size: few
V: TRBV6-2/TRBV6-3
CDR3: CATLVRRADTQYF
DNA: TGTGCCACCCTCGTCCGACGCGCGGATACGCAGTATTTT

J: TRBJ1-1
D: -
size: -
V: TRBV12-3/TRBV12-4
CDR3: CASSLGVVGPGEAFF
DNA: TGTGCCAGCAGTTTAGGGGTAGTAGGCCCAGGGGAGGCTTTCTTT

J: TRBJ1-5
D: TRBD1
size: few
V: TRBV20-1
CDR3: CSARDLGGTVNQPQHF
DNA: TGCAGTGCTAGAGATCTGGGCGGGACAGTTAATCAGCCCCAGCATTTT

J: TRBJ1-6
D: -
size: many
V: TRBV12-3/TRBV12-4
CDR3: CATKPRTGNNSPLHF
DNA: TGTGCCACTAAGCCTCGAACAGGGAATAATTCACCCCTCCACTTT

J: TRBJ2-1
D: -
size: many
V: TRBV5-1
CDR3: CASSSKQGVFNEQFF
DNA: TGCGCCAGCAGCTCCAAACAGGGTGTTTTCAATGAGCAGTTCTTC

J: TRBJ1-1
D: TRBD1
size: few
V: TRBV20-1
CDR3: CSAREGGLTEAFF
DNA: TGCAGTGCTAGAGAAGGGGGCCTCACTGAAGCTTTCTTT

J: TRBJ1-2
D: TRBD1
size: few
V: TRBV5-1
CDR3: CASSTTGDYGYTF
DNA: TGCGCCAGCAGCACGACAGGGGACTATGGCTACACCTTC

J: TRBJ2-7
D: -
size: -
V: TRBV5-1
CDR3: CASSSDGGAYEQYF
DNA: TGCGCCAGCAGCTCGGATGGGGGTGCCTACGAGCAGTACTTC